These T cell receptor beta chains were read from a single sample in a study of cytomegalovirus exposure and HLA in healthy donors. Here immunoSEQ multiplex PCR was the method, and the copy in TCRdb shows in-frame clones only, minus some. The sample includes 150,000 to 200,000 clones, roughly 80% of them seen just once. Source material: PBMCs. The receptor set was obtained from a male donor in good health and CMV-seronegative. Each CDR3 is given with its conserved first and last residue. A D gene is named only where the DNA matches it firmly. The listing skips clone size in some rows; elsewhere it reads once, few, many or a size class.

TGTGCCAGCGGGACAGAGCTCGGGCAGTTCTTC CASGTELGQFF TRBD1 TRBJ2-1 TRBV6-5 -
TGCGCCAGCAGCTCTAGCGGGGGGGCCCCAGAGACCCAGTACTTC CASSSSGGAPETQYF TRBD2 TRBJ2-5 TRBV5-1 -
TGTGCCAGCAGTGCGGGACAGGGGGTTAACTATGGCTACACCTTC CASSAGQGVNYGYTF TRBD1 TRBJ1-2 TRBV2 once
TGTGCCAGCAGCTTGGAACAGGGCTGGGGTGCTTTCTTT CASSLEQGWGAFF - TRBJ1-1 TRBV5-6 once
TGTGCCAGCAGCCAAGACTTCGAGACAGGATATAATTCACCCCTCCACTTT CASSQDFETGYNSPLHF - TRBJ1-6 TRBV4-2 -
TGTGCCAGCCTGCCCTGGGGGACAGGGGATGACAATGAGCAGTTCTTC CASLPWGTGDDNEQFF TRBD1 TRBJ2-1 TRBV28 -
TGTGCCAGCAGTTCCCCCGTAGCGGGAGCTTGGGAGACCCAGTACTTC CASSSPVAGAWETQYF TRBD2 TRBJ2-5 TRBV28 few
TGTGCCAGCAGTCTCTTCCAGGGGAGCACAGATACGCAGTATTTT CASSLFQGSTDTQYF - TRBJ2-3 TRBV27 few
TGTGCCAGCAGCAGACAGGGGACTGATACGCAGTATTTT CASSRQGTDTQYF TRBD1 TRBJ2-3 TRBV5-5 -
TGTGCCAGTAGTTTTTTTTCAAATCAGCCCCAGCATTTT CASSFFSNQPQHF - TRBJ1-5 TRBV19 -
TGTGCCAGCTCACCAGGACTAGCGAGTAACGAGCAGTACTTC CASSPGLASNEQYF TRBD2 TRBJ2-7 TRBV18 -
TGTGCCAGCAGCCCTAGCGGGGGGGGCTCCTACAATGAGCAGTTCTTC CASSPSGGGSYNEQFF TRBD2 TRBJ2-1 TRBV11-2 -
TGTGCCAGCACCCCGACAGGGATAGGCTACACCTTC CASTPTGIGYTF TRBD1 TRBJ1-2 TRBV6-5 -
TGTGCCGTTACATTTGGGACTGCGGGGTACGAGCAGTACTTC CAVTFGTAGYEQYF - TRBJ2-7 TRBV6-1 -
TGCGCCAGCAGCCAAGTCTCTCCAGGGACCGGGGAGCTGTTTTTT CASSQVSPGTGELFF - TRBJ2-2 TRBV4-1 -
TGTGCCAGCAGTGAGGAGAGGCGGAGGGAGGGGCAGTACTTC CASSEERRREGQYF TRBD2 TRBJ2-7 TRBV6-6 -
TGTGCCAGCACCCTACTCCCTGACAGGAAAAGCGGCGTTTCCTACGAGCAGTACTTC CASTLLPDRKSGVSYEQYF - TRBJ2-7 TRBV28 -
TGTGCCAGCAGCTTAGGCCTAACTAGCGCCGAGCAGTACTTC CASSLGLTSAEQYF TRBD2 TRBJ2-7 TRBV11-3 few
TGCGCCAGCAGCTTGGCCGTCGGGGGGAATGAAAAACTGTTTTTT CASSLAVGGNEKLFF - TRBJ1-4 TRBV5-1 -
TGTGCCAGCAGCTTAGTGGGCGGGAGGGCCCCTTTT CASSLVGGRAPF TRBD2 TRBJ2-3 TRBV7-2 -
TGTGCCAGTAGTTGGAACGACAGGGCCAGCACAGATACGCAGTATTTT CASSWNDRASTDTQYF TRBD1 TRBJ2-3 TRBV19 -
TGTGCCAGCAGAAGCGGAGGCACCGGGGAGCTGTTTTTT CASRSGGTGELFF - TRBJ2-2 TRBV28 -
TGTGCCAGCAGGACAGGGGGCGGCTACAATGAGCAGTTCTTC CASRTGGGYNEQFF TRBD1 TRBJ2-1 TRBV2 -
TGTGCCAGCAGCCCGAGCGGGGGGGCCGGTACAGATACGCAGTATTTT CASSPSGGAGTDTQYF TRBD2 TRBJ2-3 TRBV7-3 -
TGTGCCAGCAGTGAAGACAGGTTAGAAGCTTTCTTT CASSEDRLEAFF - TRBJ1-1 TRBV2 -
TGTGCCAGCCTAGGGGGCGGCTACAATGAGCAGTTCTTC CASLGGGYNEQFF TRBD1 TRBJ2-1 TRBV2 once
TGTGCCAGCAGTTACCGACTAGGGACGGCTCCTTCACCCCTCCACTTT CASSYRLGTAPSPLHF - TRBJ1-6 TRBV6-5 -
TGTGCCAGCAGCTTAAGCGGGAACTCCTACAATGAGCAGTTCTTC CASSLSGNSYNEQFF TRBD2 TRBJ2-1 TRBV7-8 -
TGCGCCAGCAGCCCTCAAATGGGGGCGCAGGAAAAACTGTTTTTT CASSPQMGAQEKLFF - TRBJ1-4 TRBV5-1 -
TGTGCCATCAGTGAACACGCCAATTCACCCCTCCACTTT CAISEHANSPLHF - TRBJ1-6 TRBV10-3 -
TGTGCCAGTAGCCCAGCGGGAGGCTATGAGCAGTTCTTC CASSPAGGYEQFF TRBD2 TRBJ2-1 TRBV19 -
TGTGCCAGCAGCGTTACAGGTAGTGCCTACGAGCAGTACTTC CASSVTGSAYEQYF - TRBJ2-7 TRBV9 -
TGTGCCAGCAGCTTAGCCCTCGACAGAAATGAGCAGTTCTTC CASSLALDRNEQFF - TRBJ2-1 TRBV7-9 once
TGCGCCAGCAGCCAAGATTTCAACAGGTGGGAACAGCCCCAGCATTTT CASSQDFNRWEQPQHF - TRBJ1-5 TRBV4-3 -
TGTGCCAGCGGGGACATCCGATCGAACACTGAAGCTTTCTTT CASGDIRSNTEAFF - TRBJ1-1 TRBV28 few
TGTGCCAGCAGCCTAGGGGTGGACACTGAAGCTTTCTTT CASSLGVDTEAFF - TRBJ1-1 TRBV6-6 -
TGTGCCACCAGCAGAGAACCAGGGCGCGGCTACACCTTC CATSREPGRGYTF - TRBJ1-2 TRBV15 -
TGTGCCATGCGACAGGGGGCTAGCAATGAGCAGTTCTTC CAMRQGASNEQFF TRBD1 TRBJ2-1 TRBV10-3 -
TGTGCCAGCAGCGTAGGCCAGGGTAGTGAAAAACTGTTTTTT CASSVGQGSEKLFF - TRBJ1-4 TRBV9 -
TGCGCCAGCAGCCAGCCCGGTAGCGGGGGGGCCCATGAGCAGTTCTTC CASSQPGSGGAHEQFF TRBD2 TRBJ2-1 TRBV4-1 -
TGTGCCAGCAGCCAGATGGCGGGACTAGGGACAGATACGCAGTATTTT CASSQMAGLGTDTQYF TRBD2 TRBJ2-3 TRBV14 -
TGTGCCAGCAGTTATCTCGCGGCGAACACCGGGGAGCTGTTTTTT CASSYLAANTGELFF - TRBJ2-2 TRBV6-6 -
TGTGCCAGCAGCCAAGAGGAGGGGGCGACCACTGAAGCTTTCTTT CASSQEEGATTEAFF TRBD1 TRBJ1-1 TRBV4-2 few
TGTGCCAGCAGCTTAGCGGGTGACAGGATGAATGAAAAACTGTTTTTT CASSLAGDRMNEKLFF - TRBJ1-4 TRBV7-6 -
TGCGCCAGCAGCCAAGATAATGGACAGCCCTCCCGGGGCTACACCTTC CASSQDNGQPSRGYTF - TRBJ1-2 TRBV4-3 once
TGTGCCAGCAGTTACGGAGTGAGGGCCGAGCAGTACTTC CASSYGVRAEQYF - TRBJ2-7 TRBV6-5 few
TGTGCCAGCTCACCACCGACTGTTACCGAGCAGTACTTC CASSPPTVTEQYF - TRBJ2-7 TRBV18 few
TGTGCCAGCAGTTCAACTAGCGGATCCTACGAGCAGTACTTC CASSSTSGSYEQYF TRBD2 TRBJ2-7 TRBV6-5 once
TGTGCCAGCAGCGAAGAAGCGGGAGGAGGATCCTACGAGCAGTACTTC CASSEEAGGGSYEQYF TRBD2 TRBJ2-7 TRBV11-3 -
TGTGCCAGCAGCCGGACAGGGACCGGGAATCAGCCCCAGCATTTT CASSRTGTGNQPQHF TRBD1 TRBJ1-5 TRBV5-5 -
TGCAGCGCGGGCCTCTCGGGGCGACGACAGGGAGTTGGGCCTGGCTACACCTTC CSAGLSGRRQGVGPGYTF TRBD1 TRBJ1-2 TRBV29-1 -
TGTGCCAGCAGCTATGAAGCAGGGGGCACCGGGGAGCTGTTTTTT CASSYEAGGTGELFF TRBD1 TRBJ2-2 TRBV7-6 once
TGTGCCAGCAGGACAGGGAGAGAGCAGTACTTC CASRTGREQYF TRBD1 TRBJ2-7 TRBV6-5 once